This entry lists 3 T cell receptor beta chains sequenced from one sample in a study of blood T cell repertoires in COVID-19. Libraries were prepared by immunoSEQ multiplex PCR; TCRdb keeps only in-frame clonotypes and omits some of them. The sample includes 250,000 to 300,000 clones, 86% of them seen just once. Material: peripheral blood. The receptors stem from a woman in her thirties with COVID-19, enrolled during active disease.

Here the CDR3 reads CASSEAGTAGIYGYTF. CDR3 in DNA: TGTGCCAGCAGCGAGGCCGGGACAGCGGGCATATATGGCTACACCTTC. The gene calls are TRBV11-2 and TRBJ1-2; 7 positions match TRBD1. This CDR3 has 16 amino acids. Trimming at V came to 5 bases and at J to 5 bases, leaving 14 bases not matched to a gene. Germline V gene sequence: CDR1 SGHAT, CDR2 FQNNGV.

This clone was detected many times. The rearrangement joins TRBV6-5 to TRBJ1-1, with 7 nucleotides matching TRBD1. The germline gives CDR1 MNHEY, CDR2 SVGAGI. The CDR3 covers 13 residues. J was trimmed by 4 bases and V by 7 bases; bases with no gene match: 6. CDR3: CASNVQGSTEAFF. CDR3 DNA: TGTGCCAGCAACGTACAGGGGTCCACTGAAGCTTTCTTT.

This chain joins TRBV5-1 and TRBJ2-3; D possibly corresponds to TRBD2 (6 bases). Germline assignment: CDR1 SGHRS and CDR2 YFSETQ. V gave up 1 base and J gave up 2 bases, with 11 bases separating them. The CDR3 loop spans 15 amino acids. CDR3 sequence: CASSLRRGTTDTQYF. The CDR3 coding sequence is TGCGCCAGCAGCTTGCGGCGGGGAACCACAGATACGCAGTATTTT. Supplemented by reference TRBV5-1 and TRBJ2-3, the full variable domain reads KAGVTQTPRYLIKTRGQQVTLSCSPISGHRSVSWYQQTPGQGLQFLFEYFSETQRNKGNFPGRFSGRQFSNSRSEMNVSTLELGDSALYLCASSLRRGTTDTQYFGPGTRLTVL.